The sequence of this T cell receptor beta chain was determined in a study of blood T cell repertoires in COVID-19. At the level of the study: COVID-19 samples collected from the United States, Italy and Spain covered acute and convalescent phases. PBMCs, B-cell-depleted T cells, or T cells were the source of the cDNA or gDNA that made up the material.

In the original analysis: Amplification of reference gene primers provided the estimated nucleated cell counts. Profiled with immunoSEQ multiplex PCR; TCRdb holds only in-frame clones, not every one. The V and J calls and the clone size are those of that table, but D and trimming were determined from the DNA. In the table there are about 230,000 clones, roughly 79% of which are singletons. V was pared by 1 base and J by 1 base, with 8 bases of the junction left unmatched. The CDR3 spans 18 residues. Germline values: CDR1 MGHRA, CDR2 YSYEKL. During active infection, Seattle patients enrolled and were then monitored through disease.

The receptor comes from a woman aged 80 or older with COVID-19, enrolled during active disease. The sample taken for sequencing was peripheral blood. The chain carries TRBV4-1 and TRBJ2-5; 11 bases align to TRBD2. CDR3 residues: CASSQVVLAGGPQETQYF. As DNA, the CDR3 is TGCGCCAGCAGCCAAGTTGTTTTAGCGGGGGGGCCCCAAGAGACCCAGTACTTC.